This note documents a single T cell receptor beta chain sequence. Its antigen is still unknown. Germline V gene lookup returns CDR1 SGHAT and CDR2 FQNNGV. The CDR3 runs 16 residues. V gave up 2 bases and J gave up 5 bases; unmatched junction bases: 8. These data come from a study of blood T cells in healthy people across ages. Then a second PCR, running roughly 7 to 11 cycles, was carried out with a sample-barcoded 5' primer and a J-beta primer mix. In TCRdb, the 5' RACE reads were re-called with MiXCR into one record per CDR3 protein. The repertoire holds about 970,000 distinct CDR3 sequences, with approximately 50% as singletons. General study findings and limits: Relative to aged donors, long-lived donors carried more naive CD4+ cells and displayed higher diversity. Without sorted subsets, naive and antigen-experienced compartments could not be conclusively compared. Older age coincided with a roughly linear decline in TCR beta diversity per million T cells.

Material for sequencing was blood. This sequence was found in a woman aged 55 to 70 in good health. The chain has TRBV11-2 and TRBJ2-1, with TRBD2 matching 8 bases. CDR3: CASSLRGLGADNEQFF. CDR3 nucleotides: TGTGCCAGCAGCTTACGGGGACTAGGGGCCGACAATGAGCAGTTCTTC.